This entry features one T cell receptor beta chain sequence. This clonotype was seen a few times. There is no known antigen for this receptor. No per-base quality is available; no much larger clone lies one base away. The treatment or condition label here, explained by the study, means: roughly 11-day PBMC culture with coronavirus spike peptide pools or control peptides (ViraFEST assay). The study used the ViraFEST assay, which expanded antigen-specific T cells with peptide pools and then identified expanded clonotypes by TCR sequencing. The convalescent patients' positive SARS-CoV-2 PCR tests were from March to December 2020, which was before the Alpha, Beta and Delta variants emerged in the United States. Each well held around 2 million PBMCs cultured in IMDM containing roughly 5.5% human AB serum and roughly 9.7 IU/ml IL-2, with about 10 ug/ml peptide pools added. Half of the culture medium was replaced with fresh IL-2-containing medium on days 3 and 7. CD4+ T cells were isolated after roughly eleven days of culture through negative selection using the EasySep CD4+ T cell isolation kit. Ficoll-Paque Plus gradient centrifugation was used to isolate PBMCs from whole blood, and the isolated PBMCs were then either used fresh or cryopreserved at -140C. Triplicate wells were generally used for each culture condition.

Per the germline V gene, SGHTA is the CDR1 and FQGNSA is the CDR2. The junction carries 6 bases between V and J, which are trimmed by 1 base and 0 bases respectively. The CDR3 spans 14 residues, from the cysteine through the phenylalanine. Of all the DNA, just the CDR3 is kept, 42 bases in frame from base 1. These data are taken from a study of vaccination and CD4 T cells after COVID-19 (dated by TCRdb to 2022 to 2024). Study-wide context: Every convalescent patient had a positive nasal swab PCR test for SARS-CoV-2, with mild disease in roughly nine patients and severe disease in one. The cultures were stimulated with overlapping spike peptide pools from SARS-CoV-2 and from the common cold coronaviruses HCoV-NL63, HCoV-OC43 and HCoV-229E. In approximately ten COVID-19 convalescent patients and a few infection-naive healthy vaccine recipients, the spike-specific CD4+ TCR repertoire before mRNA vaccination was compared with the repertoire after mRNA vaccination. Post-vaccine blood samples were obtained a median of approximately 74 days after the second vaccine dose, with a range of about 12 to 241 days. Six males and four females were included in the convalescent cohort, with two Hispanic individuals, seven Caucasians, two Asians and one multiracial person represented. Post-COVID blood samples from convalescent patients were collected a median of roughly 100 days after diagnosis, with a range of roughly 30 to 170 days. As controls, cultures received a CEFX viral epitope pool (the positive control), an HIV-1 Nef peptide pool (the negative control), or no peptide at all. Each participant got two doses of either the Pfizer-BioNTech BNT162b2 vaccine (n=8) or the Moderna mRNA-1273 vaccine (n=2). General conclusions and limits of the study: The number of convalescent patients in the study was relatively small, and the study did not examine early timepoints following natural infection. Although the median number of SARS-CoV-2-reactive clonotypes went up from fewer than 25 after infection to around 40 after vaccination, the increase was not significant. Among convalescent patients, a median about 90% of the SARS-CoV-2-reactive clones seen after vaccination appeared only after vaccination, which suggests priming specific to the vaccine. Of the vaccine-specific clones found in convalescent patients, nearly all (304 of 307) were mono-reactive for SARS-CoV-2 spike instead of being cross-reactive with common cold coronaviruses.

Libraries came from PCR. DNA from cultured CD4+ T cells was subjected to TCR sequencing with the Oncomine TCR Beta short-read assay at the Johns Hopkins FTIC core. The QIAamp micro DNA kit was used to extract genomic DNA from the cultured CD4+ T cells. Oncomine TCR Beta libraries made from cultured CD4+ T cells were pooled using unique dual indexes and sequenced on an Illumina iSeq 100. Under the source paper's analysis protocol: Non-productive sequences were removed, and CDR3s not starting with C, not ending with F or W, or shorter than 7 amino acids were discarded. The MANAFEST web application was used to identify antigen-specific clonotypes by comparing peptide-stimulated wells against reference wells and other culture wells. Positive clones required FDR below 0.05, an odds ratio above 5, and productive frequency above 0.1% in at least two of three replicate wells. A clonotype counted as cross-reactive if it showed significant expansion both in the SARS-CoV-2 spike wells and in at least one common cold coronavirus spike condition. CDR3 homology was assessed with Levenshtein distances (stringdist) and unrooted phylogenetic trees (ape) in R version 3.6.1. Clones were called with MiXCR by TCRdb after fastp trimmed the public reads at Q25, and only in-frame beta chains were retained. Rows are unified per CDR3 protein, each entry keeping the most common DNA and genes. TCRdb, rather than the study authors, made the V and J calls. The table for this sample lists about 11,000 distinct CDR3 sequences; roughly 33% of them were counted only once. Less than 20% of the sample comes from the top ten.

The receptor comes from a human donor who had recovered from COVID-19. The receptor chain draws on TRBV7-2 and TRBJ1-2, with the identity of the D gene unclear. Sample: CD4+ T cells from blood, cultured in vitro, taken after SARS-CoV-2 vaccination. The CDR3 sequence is CASSLETANYGYTF. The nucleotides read TGTGCCAGCAGCTTAGAAACAGCTAACTATGGCTACACCTTC.